The 12 T cell receptor beta chains in this list originate from one sample, sequenced in a study of blood T cell repertoires in COVID-19. Data came from immunoSEQ multiplex PCR; TCRdb stores just in-frame clones and leaves some out. The sample consists of 78,000 or so clones, roughly 89% of them appearing once. The sequenced sample consisted of peripheral blood. The source is a woman aged 50 to 60 with acute or convalescent COVID-19.

In this sample, this clone turned up a few times. The chain recombines TRBV14 with TRBJ2-7, with 13 bases fitting TRBD2. Germline V lookup: CDR1 SGHDN, CDR2 FVKESK. The CDR3 covers 15 residues. J was trimmed by 5 bases and V by 5 bases; bases with no gene match: 6. The CDR3 region has the DNA TGTGCCAGCAGCAGGACTAGCGGGAGCAGGGACGAGCAGTACTTC. As protein: CASSRTSGSRDEQYF.

J is TRBJ2-7 and V is TRBV19; 7 bases are shared with TRBD1. In germline, CDR1 is LNHDA, CDR2 SQIVND (reference sequence). The CDR3 is 15 residues long. Trimming at V came to 6 bases and at J to 7 bases, leaving 15 bases not matched to a gene. The CDR3 spells CASRDMTRGLGEQYF. The CDR3 nucleotides read TGTGCCAGTAGGGACATGACGAGGGGGCTGGGAGAGCAGTACTTC. Combining the CDR3 with reference TRBV19 and TRBJ2-7 gives the whole variable domain DGGITQSPKYLFRKEGQNVTLSCEQNLNHDAMYWYRQDPGQGLRLIYYSQIVNDFQKGDIAEGYSVSREKKESFPLTVTSAQKNPTAFYLCASRDMTRGLGEQYFGPGTRLTVT.

This clone was seen just once. The J gene is TRBJ1-5, the V gene TRBV30; D gene ambiguous. The CDR3 sequence is 13 residues long. CDR1 GTSNPN and CDR2 SVGIG come from the germline V gene (reference sequence). V lost 0 bases, J lost 7 bases, and 10 bases lay in between. CDR3 sequence: CAWSVSGEQPQHF. For the CDR3, the DNA is TGTGCCTGGAGTGTAAGCGGGGAGCAGCCCCAGCATTTT.

In its sample, this clone was seen a few times. The CDR3 nucleotides are TGTGCCAGCACGGCTAGCGGGAGCCGGGGGTCCCAGTACTTC. Translated: CASTASGSRGSQYF. The chain links TRBV6-6 to TRBJ2-5, with TRBD2 identical over 10 bases. The CDR3 spans 14 residues. V was pared by 7 bases and J by 9 bases, with 11 bases of the junction left unmatched. The germline V gene encodes CDR1 MNHNY and CDR2 SVGAGI (reference sequence).

The CDR3 spells CASSFLPSGGAEQFF. The CDR3 coding sequence is TGTGCCAGCAGCTTTCTTCCTAGCGGGGGGGCTGAGCAGTTCTTC. The rearrangement links TRBV11-2 to TRBJ2-1, with 12 nucleotides matching TRBD2. Per germline, CDR1 SGHAT and CDR2 FQNNGV. V trimming: 3 bases; J trimming: 9 bases; junction bases outside the gene matches: 6. The CDR3 consists of 15 residues.

The CDR3 loop is CAGPVCGTRDTGELFF. The CDR3 bases are TGCGCCGGACCTGTGTGCGGGACTAGGGACACCGGGGAGCTGTTTTTT. The chain carries TRBV4-3 and TRBJ2-2, with 8 bases matching TRBD2. V lost 11 bases to trimming and J lost 3 bases; unmatched junction nucleotides: 14. The CDR3 loop spans 16 amino acids. The germline CDR1 and CDR2 sequences are LGHNA and YSLEER.

The chain joins TRBV28 to TRBJ1-5, with TRBD1 matching 8 bases. The trim removed 2 bases at V and 6 bases at J, leaving 9 bases unmatched. There are 16 residues in the CDR3. Germline loops: CDR1 MDHEN, CDR2 SYDVKM. The CDR3 spells CASSLRDRGYGQPQHF. The DNA of the CDR3 is TGTGCCAGCAGTTTACGAGACAGGGGCTACGGTCAGCCCCAGCATTTT.

This chain links TRBV6-5 with TRBJ1-5; D possibly corresponds to TRBD1 (6 bases). The CDR3 has 15 amino acids. The germline V gene has CDR1 MNHEY and CDR2 SVGAGI. V gave up 0 bases and J gave up 5 bases, with 11 bases separating them. The DNA of the CDR3 is TGTGCCAGCAGTTACTCACCCAGGGGCGATCAGCCCCAGCATTTT. It encodes CASSYSPRGDQPQHF.

This chain joins TRBV6-5 and TRBJ1-2; TRBD1 is a possible D gene (5 bases). V was pared by 7 bases and J by 5 bases, with 14 bases between. The CDR3 consists of 13 residues. The germline V gene has CDR1 MNHEY and CDR2 SVGAGI. This chain's CDR3 is CASTNGGLYGYTF. The DNA of the CDR3 is TGTGCCAGCACCAACGGGGGGTTGTATGGCTACACCTTC.

The chain couples TRBV27 to TRBJ2-5; D not certain. The V and J ends lost 3 bases and 5 bases respectively, with 13 bases between them. The CDR3 spans 14 residues. CDR1 is MNHEY and CDR2 is SMNVEV in the germline V gene (reference sequence). The CDR3 bases are TGTGCCAGCAGTTTCGCACAGTCCTCCGAGACCCAGTACTTC. It specifies CASSFAQSSETQYF.

The rearrangement joins TRBV6-1 to TRBJ1-2; TRBD1 matches 9 bases. The germline CDR1 and CDR2 sequences are MNHNS and SASEGT. V lost 4 bases, J lost 4 bases, and 13 bases stayed unmatched. The CDR3 covers 17 residues. Here the CDR3 reads CASSAQGAQVPTYGYTF. CDR3 coding DNA: TGTGCCAGCAGTGCACAGGGGGCGCAGGTGCCTACCTATGGCTACACCTTC.

The rearrangement links TRBV6-2 or TRBV6-3 to TRBJ1-5; 7 bases align to TRBD1. Germline V CDR1 and CDR2: MNHEY, SVGEGT. This CDR3 spans 15 amino acids. J gave up 0 bases and V 5 bases, and 4 bases lay outside the gene matches. This chain's CDR3 is CASSKGTDSNQPQHF. The CDR3 DNA sequence: TGTGCCAGCAGTAAGGGGACAGATAGCAATCAGCCCCAGCATTTT.